This TCR beta chain is from a study of blood T cell repertoires in COVID-19 (dated by TCRdb to between 2020 and 2021). As for the study more broadly: The collaborator samples originated in the United States, Italy and Spain and spanned the acute and convalescent phases of COVID-19. The prospective study material was composed of cDNA or gDNA derived from T cells, B-cell-depleted T cells, or PBMCs. Sample metadata almost always included a de-identified subject ID, COVID-19 status, age in years and sex. Deeply sampled blood TCRbeta repertoires from subjects exposed to, actively infected with, or recovered from COVID-19 were included in the dataset. Samples came from the ongoing ImmuneRACE study (first 160 participants) plus 1,254 subjects from 6 global collaborators. Where HLA class I and class II types were available, the types were taken from metadata supplied by the sample provider, not from assay-based typing. The repertoires were released in a freely available public database intended as a resource for research on the immune response to SARS-CoV-2.

Each collaborating institution followed its own protocols to collect whole blood in K2EDTA tubes. For TCRbeta analysis, collaborators shipped samples in one of three forms: frozen whole blood, isolated PBMCs, or DNA extracted from either of those sample types. The immunoSEQ Assay, a bias-controlled multiplex PCR, was used to amplify TCRbeta CDR3 regions from genomic DNA. On the authors' methods: The number of nucleated cells in each sample was estimated by amplification of reference gene primers within the assay. To quantify the absolute abundance of each unique TCRbeta CDR3 rearrangement, sequence reads were collapsed and filtered. For each sample, productive Simpson clonality was calculated as the square root of Simpson's diversity index across productive rearrangements. The source is immuneACCESS, and TCRdb retained only in-frame sequences with V and J called. Part of the clones is not carried over; for the studies checked, unresolved V genes explain less than half of this, and the remainder is unexplained. V, J and clone size were drawn from that table, and D and trimming were deduced from the DNA. In this sample the table shows some 270,000 clones, around 88% of which occur a single time. The top ten constitute around 0.88% of the sample.

Points on this clone: No cognate antigen has been identified for it. Per-base quality was not reported, and no clone a single base away is much larger than it.

Study-level results and caveats: Clinical and demographic metadata were provided uncurated, with the amount varying by source and participant.

The clonotype comes from a man aged 25-45 years with acute or convalescent COVID-19. Sequencing was performed on peripheral blood.

This receptor carries the CDR3 CSVDRGYNEQFF. The bases are TGCAGCGTTGACAGGGGCTACAATGAGCAGTTCTTC. The sequence is built from TRBV29-1 and TRBJ2-1; matching of 6 bases hints at TRBD1 as the D gene. The CDR3 numbers 12 residues from cysteine through phenylalanine. The kept DNA is CDR3 alone, 36 bases in frame from the first base. Trimming takes 3 bases from V and 3 bases from J, and the germline ends sit 6 bases apart. The germline V gene encodes CDR1 SQVTM and CDR2 ANQGSEA.